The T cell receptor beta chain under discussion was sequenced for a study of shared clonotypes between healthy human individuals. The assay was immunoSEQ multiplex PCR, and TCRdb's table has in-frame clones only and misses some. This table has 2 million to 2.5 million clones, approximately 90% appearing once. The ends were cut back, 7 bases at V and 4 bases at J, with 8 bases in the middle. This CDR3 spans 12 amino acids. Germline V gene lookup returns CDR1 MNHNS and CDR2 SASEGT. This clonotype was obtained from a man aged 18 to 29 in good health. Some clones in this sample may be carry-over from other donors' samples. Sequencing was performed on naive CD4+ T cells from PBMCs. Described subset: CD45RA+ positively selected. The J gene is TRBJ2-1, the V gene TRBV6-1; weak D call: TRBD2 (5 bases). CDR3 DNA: TGTGCCAGCACCCCGGGGTACAATGAGCAGTTCTTC. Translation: CASTPGYNEQFF.